The entry that follows covers one T cell receptor (beta chain) sequence. As handled by the study authors: It was from reference gene primer amplification that nucleated cell counts were estimated. Method: immunoSEQ multiplex PCR; TCRdb's copy keeps in-frame clones and lacks some. V, J and clone size derive from that table, while D and trimming were established from the DNA sequence. The sample has 150,000 to 200,000 clones; less than 90% are singletons. This specimen comes from a study of blood T cell repertoires in COVID-19. Germline CDR1 DFQATT, CDR2 SNEGSKA (reference sequence). There are 11 residues in the CDR3. V lost 4 bases and J lost 4, with 8 bases in between.

This TCR derives from a woman between 65 and 79 years old with COVID-19, enrolled during active disease. Specimen: peripheral blood. V is TRBV20-1 and J is TRBJ2-7, with D possibly matching TRBD1 (5 bases). CDR3 sequence (DNA): TGCAGTGCTACGGACACTTACGAGCAGTACTTC. This codes for CSATDTYEQYF.